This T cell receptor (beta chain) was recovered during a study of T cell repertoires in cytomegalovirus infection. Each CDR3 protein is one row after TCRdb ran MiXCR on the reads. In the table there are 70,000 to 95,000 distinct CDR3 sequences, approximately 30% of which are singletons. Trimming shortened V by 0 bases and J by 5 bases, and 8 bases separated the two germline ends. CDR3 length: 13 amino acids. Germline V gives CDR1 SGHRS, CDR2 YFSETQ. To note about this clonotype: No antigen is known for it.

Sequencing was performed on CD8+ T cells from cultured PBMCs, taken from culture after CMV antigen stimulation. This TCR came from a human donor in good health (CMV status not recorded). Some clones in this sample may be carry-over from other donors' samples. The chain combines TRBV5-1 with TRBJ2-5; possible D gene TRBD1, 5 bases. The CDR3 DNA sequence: TGCGCCAGCAGCTTGGGGGGCACGGAGACCCAGTACTTC. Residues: CASSLGGTETQYF.